This TCR beta chain was documented in a study of beta chain features in type 1 diabetes. Expressed TCRB transcripts got sequenced, as all isolated RNA was reverse transcribed. Clones were sequenced by immunoSEQ multiplex PCR, and TCRdb holds only the in-frame ones, with some missing. The profile covers approximately 100,000 clones, with under 30% appearing a single time and under 0.55% taken by the ten largest. Trimming removed 0 bases from V and 12 bases from J; junction bases left unmatched: 5. The CDR3 contains 12 residues. Germline V gene lookup returns CDR1 SQVTM and CDR2 ANQGSEA. This clone occurred a few times. Its target is not known. Points from the study as a whole: Patients with Type 1 diabetes showed moderately but significantly shorter TCRB CDR3s in all four CD4+ subsets.

What was sequenced was central memory CD4+ T cells from blood. V gene TRBV29-1 combines with J gene TRBJ2-1; TRBD2 agrees at 7 bases. This receptor was taken from a young woman with type 1 diabetes. CDR3 region: CSVEDGRGWQFF. The CDR3, as DNA: TGCAGCGTTGAAGACGGGCGGGGGTGGCAGTTCTTC.